This entry is about one TCR beta chain. These data come from a study of CDR3 diversity in severe acne. TCRdb re-called the PCR reads through MiXCR, storing one row per CDR3 protein. Seen here are more than 80,000 distinct CDR3 sequences, approximately 49% observed once, and the top ten hold roughly 11%. Germline values: CDR1 DFQATT, CDR2 SNEGSKA (reference sequence). Trimming at V came to 6 bases and at J to 10 bases, leaving 7 bases not matched to a gene. The CDR3 spans 12 residues. The receptor was derived from a male donor with severe acne vulgaris. Material: blood. V and J are TRBV20-1 and TRBJ2-2, with 8 bases lining up with TRBD2. CDR3: CSAPGLVVELFF. The CDR3 nucleotides are TGCAGTGCCCCGGGACTAGTCGTGGAGCTGTTTTTT.